These 23 T cell receptor beta chains share one sample of origin, sequenced in a study of cytomegalovirus exposure and HLA in healthy donors. This PCR relied on a set of 60 Vbeta primers and 13 Jbeta primers. Profiled with immunoSEQ multiplex PCR; TCRdb holds only in-frame clones, not every one. This sample has about 110,000 clones; 15% to 19% occur once, and the top ten carry 1.9%. Sequenced sample: PBMCs. Source of these receptors: a young woman in good health and CMV-seronegative.

This clone was counted only a few times. DNA of the CDR3: TGTGCCAGCACCCTCTGGTGGGCGCATGGCACTGAAGCTTTCTTT. Translated, it gives CASTLWWAHGTEAFF. The genes are TRBV28 and TRBJ1-1; D is ambiguous. Germline CDR1 and CDR2: MDHEN and SYDVKM. The CDR3 covers 15 residues. V was clipped by 7 bases and J by 4 bases, with 19 bases between them.

This clone has a handful of counts. This chain joins TRBV5-1 and TRBJ2-7, with TRBD1 matching over 8 bases. The V segment lost 4 bases and the J segment 2 bases; nucleotides outside the gene matches: 2. The CDR3 covers 13 residues. CDR1 is SGHRS, CDR2 YFSETQ, per germline. Written as DNA, the CDR3 is TGCGCCAGCAGCGTGACAGGGGCCTACGAGCAGTACTTC. Amino acids: CASSVTGAYEQYF.

The chain has TRBV7-8 and TRBJ1-6; 7 bases align to TRBD1. The junction had 9 bases not matched to a gene; V was cut back by 6 bases and J by 4 bases. The germline V gene has CDR1 SGHVS and CDR2 FQNEAQ. The CDR3 consists of 16 residues. The CDR3 spells CASRETGSLYNSPLHF. CDR3 nucleotides: TGTGCCAGCAGAGAGACAGGGAGCCTTTATAATTCACCCCTCCACTTT.

The rearrangement joins TRBV4-2 to TRBJ2-2, with 12 bases that match TRBD2. CDR1 is LGHNA, CDR2 YNFKEQ, per germline. Unmatched junction bases numbered 3, after V lost 1 base and J lost 0 bases. This CDR3 has 18 amino acids. The CDR3 sequence: CASSQGLAGDANTGELFF. CDR3 nucleotide sequence: TGTGCCAGCAGCCAAGGACTAGCGGGGGACGCGAACACCGGGGAGCTGTTTTTT.

The V call is TRBV29-1, the J call TRBJ2-7; 7 bases match TRBD1. V gave up 6 bases and J gave up 1 base; unmatched junction bases: 6. CDR3 size: 13 residues. Germline V gene lookup returns CDR1 SQVTM and CDR2 ANQGSEA. The CDR3 nucleotides read TGCAGCGTAACCGGGACAGTTTCCTACGAGCAGTACTTC. Its translation: CSVTGTVSYEQYF.

The chain links TRBV18 to TRBJ2-2; TRBD1 matches at 7 bases. CDR3 length: 15 residues. V shed 2 bases, J shed 7 bases, and the junction held 7 bases outside the gene matches. Germline CDR1 and CDR2: KGHSH and LQKENI. The DNA of the CDR3 is TGTGCCAGCTCACCAGCGAGGGGGCAGGTCGGGGAGCTGTTTTTT. Its protein is CASSPARGQVGELFF.

The chain couples TRBV4-1 to TRBJ2-1, with 11 bases that match TRBD2. V dropped 1 base and J dropped 9; count of bases not matched to a gene: 11. Germline V gene data show CDR1 as MGHRA and CDR2 as YSYEKL. CDR3 length: 17 residues. The CDR3 reads CASSQASSSGRRGEQFF. CDR3 sequence (DNA): TGCGCCAGCAGCCAAGCGAGTTCTAGCGGGAGGAGAGGTGAGCAGTTCTTC.

This chain joins TRBV30 and TRBJ2-2; 8 positions agree with TRBD2. CDR1 is GTSNPN, CDR2 SVGIG, per germline (reference sequence). J lost 4 bases, V lost 7 bases, and 5 bases had no gene match. The CDR3 sequence is 13 residues long. CDR3 sequence: CAFRTSRTGELFF. The CDR3 coding sequence is TGTGCCTTTAGGACTAGCCGCACCGGGGAGCTGTTTTTT.

This chain uses TRBV7-6 with TRBJ2-7; TRBD2 matches 7 bases. Germline V gene data show CDR1 as SGHVS and CDR2 as FNYEAQ. Unmatched junction bases numbered 9, after V lost 2 bases and J lost 2 bases. This CDR3 spans 16 amino acids. CDR3 in amino acids: CASSLSGDLPTYEQYF. The CDR3 DNA is TGTGCCAGCAGCTTAAGCGGGGATCTCCCAACCTACGAGCAGTACTTC. Full variable domain (rest looked up from reference TRBV7-6 and TRBJ2-7): GAGVSQSPRYKVTKRGQDVALRCDPISGHVSLYWYRQALGQGPEFLTYFNYEAQQDKSGLPNDRFSAERPEGSISTLTIQRTEQRDSAMYRCASSLSGDLPTYEQYFGPGTRLTVT.

A few counts support this clone. CDR3 sequence: CASSFTGGMGYEQYF. The CDR3 region has the DNA TGTGCCAGCAGCTTTACAGGGGGCATGGGGTACGAGCAGTACTTC. This chain joins TRBV7-2 and TRBJ2-7; 9 bases are shared with TRBD1. CDR3 size: 15 residues. V lost 3 bases to trimming and J lost 4 bases; unmatched junction nucleotides: 7. Germline V gives CDR1 SGHTA, CDR2 FQGNSA.

This chain joins TRBV28 and TRBJ1-4, with D unresolved. The CDR3 contains 13 residues. CDR1 and CDR2 (germline): MDHEN, SYDVKM. Trimming took off 2 bases at V and 10 bases at J, with 11 bases between the two ends. CDR3 coding DNA: TGTGCCAGCAGTTTAGGAGGGTTCGGAAAACTGTTTTTT. This sequence encodes CASSLGGFGKLFF. The full variable domain, with the rest looked up from reference TRBV28 and TRBJ1-4, is DVKVTQSSRYLVKRTGEKVFLECVQDMDHENMFWYRQDPGLGLRLIYFSYDVKMKEKGDIPEGYSVSREKKERFSLILESASTNQTSMYLCASSLGGFGKLFFGSGTQLSVL.

There are a few counts of this clone. J is TRBJ1-2 and V is TRBV30; 9 bases agree with TRBD1. This CDR3 comprises 14 residues. Looked up from germline, CDR1 is GTSNPN and CDR2 is SVGIG (reference sequence). Trimming at V came to 4 bases and at J to 3 bases, leaving 6 bases not matched to a gene. The CDR3: CAWTRTGVDYGYTF. CDR3 in DNA: TGTGCCTGGACTCGGACAGGGGTGGACTATGGCTACACCTTC.

The rearrangement links TRBV4-1 to TRBJ1-1; D might be TRBD1 (5 bases). The CDR3 sequence is 11 residues long. V lost 6 bases, J lost 6 bases, and 8 bases lay in between. Germline assignment: CDR1 MGHRA and CDR2 YSYEKL. Here the CDR3 DNA reads TGCGCCAGCAGAAGGGGCGCTGAAGCTTTCTTT. Encoded protein: CASRRGAEAFF.

CDR3 region: CASSSQGTQPQHF. CDR3 DNA: TGTGCCAGCAGCTCACAGGGTACTCAGCCCCAGCATTTT. The chain carries TRBV5-6 and TRBJ1-5; tentative D call: TRBD1 (6 bases). This CDR3 spans 13 amino acids. CDR1 and CDR2 from the germline V gene are SGHDT and YYEEEE. The V and J ends lost 3 bases and 6 bases respectively, with 10 bases between them.

This clone was picked up a small number of times. The J gene is TRBJ1-4, the V gene TRBV4-3; D might be TRBD1 (6 bases). The CDR3 sequence is 16 residues long. Per germline, CDR1 LGHNA and CDR2 YSLEER. Between the trimmed V and J ends, which lost 2 bases and 8 bases, there was a span of 18 bases. CDR3 nucleotides: TGCGCCAGCAGCCAAAAAAGCGGGACGGGGGGCGAAAAACTGTTTTTT. Its protein is CASSQKSGTGGEKLFF.

The chain recombines TRBV5-1 with TRBJ1-1, with D perhaps matching TRBD1 (5 bases). This CDR3 has 15 residues. Germline V CDR1 and CDR2: SGHRS, YFSETQ. V lost 5 bases, J lost 7 bases, and 21 bases lay in between. CDR3 nucleotides: TGCGCCAGCAGTCCCCGCGGGGCCCCGGGAAGTGAAGCTTTCTTT. It codes for CASSPRGAPGSEAFF.

This clone ranks as medium-sized. This chain joins TRBV4-3 and TRBJ2-5, with 7 bases aligning to TRBD2. The length of the CDR3 is 14 residues. V lost 0 bases and J lost 7; bases outside the gene matches: 5. Germline V gives CDR1 LGHNA, CDR2 YSLEER. CDR3 coding DNA: TGCGCCAGCAGCCAAGATGCGCGCGGGGGGACCCAGTACTTC. This gives the protein CASSQDARGGTQYF.

This clone was seen a handful of times. The chain is built from TRBV6-1 and TRBJ1-5, with D perhaps TRBD1 (5 bases). From germline, CDR1 is MNHNS and CDR2 SASEGT. This CDR3 comprises 14 residues. Trimming took 6 bases from V and 5 from J, leaving 14 bases between them. CDR3 DNA sequence: TGTGCCAGCAGCCCTGGACACGGAGATCAGCCCCAGCATTTT. Protein sequence: CASSPGHGDQPQHF.

This clone was counted once. The chain couples TRBV5-8 to TRBJ2-3, with 7 bases fitting TRBD2. CDR3 length: 16 amino acids. The junction had 10 bases not matched to a gene; V was cut back by 2 bases and J by 4 bases. CDR1 SGHTS and CDR2 YDEGEE come from the germline V gene. The CDR3 region is CASSFGVTSLADTQYF. CDR3 DNA: TGTGCCAGCAGCTTTGGGGTGACTAGCTTGGCAGATACGCAGTATTTT.

This chain uses TRBV29-1 with TRBJ1-2; D unclear. The germline V gene encodes CDR1 SQVTM and CDR2 ANQGSEA. The ends were cut back, 2 bases at V and 2 bases at J, with 12 bases in the middle. This CDR3 is 14 amino acids long. CDR3 sequence: CSVESYDTNYGYTF. The CDR3 coding sequence is TGCAGCGTTGAATCATATGACACCAACTATGGCTACACCTTC.

This clone was observed a handful of times. CDR3 sequence reads: CATPAGAQTSGYTF. The CDR3 region has the DNA TGTGCCACCCCGGCGGGCGCCCAGACGAGTGGCTACACCTTC. This chain uses TRBV2 with TRBJ1-2; D not resolved. The CDR3 has 14 amino acids. V lost 10 bases and J 7 bases, leaving 22 bases between the germline ends. Germline V gene data show CDR1 as SNHLY and CDR2 as FYNNEI.

The CDR3 region is CAISESGGEGEAFF. In DNA form, the CDR3 reads TGTGCCATCAGTGAGTCGGGTGGGGAGGGTGAAGCTTTCTTT. The chain couples TRBV10-3 to TRBJ1-1, with D uncertain. There are 14 residues in the CDR3. Per the germline V gene, CDR1 is ENHRY and CDR2 is SYGVKD. Trimming removed 0 bases at V and 7 bases at J, with 12 bases between.

In its sample, this clone was seen a few times. The gene calls are TRBV6-6 and TRBJ2-7; D not resolved. CDR1 MNHNY and CDR2 SVGAGI come from the germline V gene (reference sequence). The length of the CDR3 is 14 residues. V was trimmed by 0 bases and J by 5 bases, leaving 11 bases between them. CDR3 amino acids: CASSYSTQLNEQYF. The CDR3, as DNA: TGTGCCAGCAGTTACTCGACTCAGTTAAACGAGCAGTACTTC.